This T cell receptor beta chain is drawn from a study of T-cell memory formation after mild COVID-19. Study-level information: The study found TCR clusters largely donor specific.

Study-level points and caveats: Second-wave clones reaching peak frequency on day 37 lacked confirmed SARS-CoV-2 specificity. Day 15 to 85 contracting clones showed balanced CD4/CD8; day 15 to 37 expanders favored CD4+.

The germline CDR1 and CDR2 sequences are SNHLY and FYNNEI. Trimming removed 5 bases from V and 9 bases from J; junction bases left unmatched: 19. This CDR3 has 16 residues. One entry per CDR3 protein results from TCRdb running MiXCR on the 5' RACE reads. Of 85,000 to 130,000 distinct CDR3 sequences listed, about an eighth were seen once; the top ten hold around 25%. Concerning this clonotype: The antigen is not known.

This clonotype originated in an adult woman who had mild COVID-19 (a few samples of this study predate the infection). Cell type and time point are not known. Sequenced: PBMCs or a T cell subset sorted from them (not recorded which). J is TRBJ2-7 and V is TRBV2, with 7 nucleotides matching TRBD1. In DNA form, the CDR3 reads TGTGCCAGCAGTTTAGAAATAGGGACAGTACGTCTTTGGCAGTACTTC. It specifies CASSLEIGTVRLWQYF.